This T cell receptor beta chain originates from a study of T-cell reconstitution after alpha-beta-depleted transplantation in children (TCRdb year 2016). Looking at the study overall: The study quantitatively tracked T-cell immune reconstitution after TCRalphabeta/CD19-depleted allogeneic hematopoietic cell transplantation in children using TCR repertoire profiling. The paper's findings and limits, for the study overall: The apparently early alphabetaT-cell count recovery about two months after transplant was reportedly dependent on only several hundred rapidly expanded clones derived from non-depleted graft cells. Hyperexpanded clone frequencies declined over subsequent months; after one year, T-cell counts and TCRbeta diversity were mostly attributed to newly produced T cells. In some patients, high TCRbeta diversity at day 60 was attributed to recipient T cells and intrathymic progenitors that had survived conditioning.

Reading the label with the study, this specimen's treatment or condition is: allogeneic hematopoietic cell transplantation with graft depleted of TCRalphabeta T cells and CD19 B cells. The transplant recipients were children given TCRalphabeta/CD19-depleted allogeneic hematopoietic cell grafts. A remark on this clonotype: The specificity of this receptor is unknown. There are no base qualities to consult, and no much larger clone falls within one base.

Per the germline V gene, SGHDT is the CDR1 and YYEEEE is the CDR2. Inclusive of the bounding cysteine and phenylalanine, the CDR3 is 13 residues long. The entry retains the CDR3 DNA only, 39 bases that are in frame from base 1. Trimmed from V: 4 bases; trimmed from J: 11 bases; junction bases lacking a gene match: 9. The library was made by PCR. The sequencer was an Illumina HiSeq 2500. Molecular barcoding was employed in the preparation of TCR libraries, with unique molecular identifiers being used to normalize TCRbeta repertoire quantification. TCRdb reanalyzed the raw reads on its own, using fastp at Q25 for trimming and MiXCR for clone calling, and kept in-frame beta chains. For every CDR3 protein sequence, its rows merge into one entry that carries the most common genes and DNA. A total of about a million distinct CDR3 sequences appear in this sample, roughly 29% of them only once. Over 25% of the sample comes from the top ten.

The sequence is built from TRBV5-6 and TRBJ1-1; 9 junctional bases match TRBD1. The material was PBMCs, mostly from graft donor cells, obtained 360 days after TCRalphabeta/CD19-depleted stem cell transplant. The receptor's source is a boy under three years old who had a stem cell transplant for SCID, so the T cells may come from the graft donor. The sequence in DNA is TGTGCCAGCAGCGTTGGGGACAGGGATAAGGCTTTCTTT. Translation gives CASSVGDRDKAFF.